This T cell receptor (beta chain) is drawn from a study of early T cells in non-severe SARS-CoV-2 infection. Deletions cut 1 base from V and 6 bases from J, with 14 bases between. CDR1 and CDR2 from the germline V gene are SGHNT and YYREEE (reference sequence). The CDR3 sequence is 14 residues long. This clonotype was observed at least ten times. A single record per CDR3 protein comes from TCRdb applying MiXCR to the 5' RACE reads. The sample contains roughly 56,000 distinct CDR3 sequences, about 11% of which appear only once. Material for sequencing was whole blood. The receptor was isolated from an adult who was a healthcare worker with PCR-confirmed SARS-CoV-2 infection or an uninfected control (not recorded which). The chain combines TRBV5-4 with TRBJ2-7, with D maybe TRBD2 (5 bases). The CDR3 DNA is TGTGCCAGCAGCTTGATGGCTAGTGAGGGCGAGCAGTACTTC. Translating it yields CASSLMASEGEQYF.